This passage covers 26 T cell receptor beta chains from one sample sequenced in a study of blood T cell repertoires in COVID-19. Produced via immunoSEQ multiplex PCR; TCRdb's table is partial and in-frame only. This table holds 65,000 to 80,000 clones, about 88% found once. The sample consisted of peripheral blood. These receptors were obtained from a man in his 70s with active or convalescent COVID-19.

The rearrangement links TRBV11-2 to TRBJ2-3; tentatively, D is TRBD2 (5 bases). Trimming stripped 3 bases from V and 2 bases from J, with 12 bases between. The CDR3 spans 15 residues. Germline assignment: CDR1 SGHAT and CDR2 FQNNGV. The CDR3 loop reads CASSLDSVSTDTQYF. The CDR3 bases are TGTGCCAGCAGCTTGGATAGCGTCTCCACAGATACGCAGTATTTT.

V is TRBV28 and J is TRBJ1-2; D remains unclear. Germline V gene lookup returns CDR1 MDHEN and CDR2 SYDVKM. The CDR3 totals 11 residues. V lost 6 bases, J lost 4 bases, and 6 bases lay in between. The CDR3 sequence: CASSTSYGYTF. DNA for the CDR3: TGTGCCAGCAGCACCAGCTATGGCTACACCTTC.

CDR3 loop: CASMGDILGEQYF. In DNA, the CDR3 is TGTGCCAGCATGGGGGACATCCTGGGCGAGCAGTACTTC. The rearrangement uses TRBV28 and TRBJ2-7; the D gene is possibly TRBD1 (6 bases). Trimming cost V 7 bases and J 6 bases, with 16 bases left between them. This CDR3 is 13 amino acids long. CDR1 and CDR2 (germline): MDHEN, SYDVKM.

The gene calls are TRBV9 and TRBJ2-1, with 7 positions matching TRBD1. The CDR3 contains 15 residues. From germline, CDR1 is SGDLS and CDR2 YYNGEE. Trimming removed 5 bases from V and 0 bases from J; junction bases left unmatched: 5. Here the CDR3 reads CASRATGSSYNEQFF. The CDR3 DNA sequence: TGTGCCAGCAGGGCGACAGGGAGCTCCTACAATGAGCAGTTCTTC.

This rearrangement joins TRBV27 to TRBJ2-3; the D gene is possibly TRBD1 (5 bases). The germline V and J ends were trimmed by 1 base and 6 bases, with 20 bases remaining between them. CDR1 and CDR2 from the germline V gene are MNHEY and SMNVEV (reference sequence). The CDR3 is 17 amino acids. CDR3 nucleotides: TGTGCCAGCAGTTTATTCTTCCTCAGGGCCCCACTCGATACGCAGTATTTT. Amino acid sequence: CASSLFFLRAPLDTQYF.

This clone was seen just once. CDR3 residues: CASSLRSLAGMGDEQFF. The CDR3 DNA is TGTGCCAGCAGCTTAAGGAGTCTTGCGGGGATGGGTGATGAGCAGTTCTTC. J is TRBJ2-1 and V is TRBV7-3, with D tentatively TRBD2 (6 bases). The germline gives CDR1 SGHTA, CDR2 FQGTGA. CDR3 size: 17 residues. Trimming left V 1 base short and J 8 bases short, with 21 bases between.

This sequence joins TRBV5-6 and TRBJ2-2; D unclear. The CDR3 extends over 13 amino acids. V lost 1 base to trimming and J lost 4 bases, with 5 bases between them. From germline, CDR1 is SGHDT and CDR2 YYEEEE. The CDR3 reads CASSLRLTGELFF. CDR3 bases: TGTGCCAGCAGCTTGAGACTCACCGGGGAGCTGTTTTTT.

The CDR3 DNA follows: TGCAGCGTTGAAAGGGGGAGGGGGGCAGATACGCAGTATTTT. Encoded protein: CSVERGRGADTQYF. V usage is TRBV29-1 and J usage is TRBJ2-3; perhaps TRBD2 as D (7 bases). The CDR3 has 14 amino acids. Germline values: CDR1 SQVTM, CDR2 ANQGSEA. Between the trimmed V and J ends, which lost 2 bases and 4 bases, there was a span of 13 bases.

The chain employs TRBV5-4 and TRBJ2-1; perhaps TRBD1 as D (5 bases). Germline V CDR1 and CDR2: SGHNT, YYREEE (reference sequence). CDR3 length equals 15 residues. V lost 9 bases to trimming and J lost 8 bases, with 24 bases between them. CDR3 sequence (DNA): TGTGCCACTAGACCCCCAGGTGGGGCGAGAGATGAGCAGTTCTTC. Encoded protein: CATRPPGGARDEQFF.

This clone occurred a few times. The CDR3 sequence is CASTQRRGQGDQPQHF. CDR3 bases: TGTGCCAGTACCCAACGTCGAGGACAGGGGGATCAGCCCCAGCATTTT. The chain combines TRBV19 with TRBJ1-5; 10 bases map to TRBD1. V lost 7 bases and J lost 5; bases outside the gene matches: 11. Germline V lookup: CDR1 LNHDA, CDR2 SQIVND (reference sequence). The CDR3 consists of 16 residues. The full variable domain, its missing parts supplied by reference TRBV19 and TRBJ1-5, is DGGITQSPKYLFRKEGQNVTLSCEQNLNHDAMYWYRQDPGQGLRLIYYSQIVNDFQKGDIAEGYSVSREKKESFPLTVTSAQKNPTAFYLCASTQRRGQGDQPQHFGDGTRLSIL.

The V and J genes are TRBV6-5 and TRBJ2-7; TRBD1 matches 12 bases. CDR3 length: 15 amino acids. From germline, CDR1 is MNHEY and CDR2 SVGAGI. The J segment lost 7 bases and the V segment lost 4 bases, leaving 8 bases of the junction unmatched. The CDR3 reads CASSSRDRGLREQYF. DNA for the CDR3: TGTGCCAGCAGTTCGCGGGACAGGGGGCTGAGGGAGCAGTACTTC.

The gene calls are TRBV15 and TRBJ1-4; 7 bases line up with TRBD1. Germline-derived CDR1 and CDR2 are LNHNV and YYDKDF (reference sequence). This CDR3 comprises 15 residues. J was trimmed by 7 bases and V by 0 bases; bases with no gene match: 5. CDR3 coding DNA: TGTGCCACCAGCAGAGAAGGGGGCGCTTCTGAAAAACTGTTTTTT. Amino acids: CATSREGGASEKLFF. The variable domain in full, with the rest retrieved from reference TRBV15 and TRBJ1-4, is DAMVIQNPRYQVTQFGKPVTLSCSQTLNHNVMYWYQQKSSQAPKLLFHYYDKDFNNEADTPDNFQSRRPNTSFCFLDIRSPGLGDTAMYLCATSREGGASEKLFFGSGTQLSVL.

This sequence joins TRBV5-1 and TRBJ2-7; TRBD2 aligns across 11 bases. The V gene end was trimmed by 2 bases and the J gene end by 6 bases; junction bases not matched to a gene: 7. The germline CDR1 and CDR2 sequences are SGHRS and YFSETQ. This CDR3 is 15 amino acids long. CDR3 in amino acids: CASSFELAGVGEQYF. For the CDR3, the DNA is TGCGCCAGCAGCTTCGAACTAGCGGGAGTGGGCGAGCAGTACTTC.

The rearrangement joins TRBV30 to TRBJ1-4, with TRBD1 as a possible D gene (5 bases). The CDR3 runs 15 residues. The ends were cut back, 2 bases at V and 0 bases at J, with 10 bases in the middle. CDR1 and CDR2 (germline): GTSNPN, SVGIG (reference sequence). CDR3 residues: CAWSRTGATNEKLFF. The CDR3 nucleotides read TGTGCCTGGAGTAGAACGGGGGCAACTAATGAAAAACTGTTTTTT.

The gene calls are TRBV7-2 and TRBJ1-2, with 10 bases identical to TRBD1. After removal of 6 bases from V and 0 bases from J, the junction contained 13 bases not matched to a gene. CDR1 is SGHTA and CDR2 is FQGNSA in the germline V gene. The CDR3 spans 18 residues. The CDR3 loop is CASSSPRDRGASNYGYTF. In nucleotides, the CDR3 is TGTGCCAGCAGTTCCCCTCGGGACAGGGGAGCCTCTAACTATGGCTACACCTTC.

The chain is built from TRBV7-7 and TRBJ2-5, with D possibly TRBD2 on 6 matching bases. The CDR3 covers 15 residues. Per germline, CDR1 SSHAT and CDR2 FNYEAQ (reference sequence). Deletions cut 2 bases from V and 7 bases from J, with 17 bases between. CDR3 loop: CASSLQTGSPGTQYF. CDR3 coding DNA: TGTGCCAGCAGCTTACAAACCGGGAGCCCGGGGACCCAGTACTTC.

The genes are TRBV5-6 and TRBJ1-1; D might be TRBD1 (5 bases). V gave up 4 bases and J gave up 1 base, with 8 bases separating them. This CDR3 has 13 amino acids. Germline CDR1 and CDR2: SGHDT and YYEEEE. The CDR3 protein is CASSRQWNTEAFF. The DNA for the CDR3 is TGTGCCAGCAGCCGACAGTGGAACACTGAAGCTTTCTTT.

The V call is TRBV6-5, the J call TRBJ1-4; D uncertain. The CDR3 totals 12 residues. V was clipped by 6 bases and J by 8 bases, with 10 bases between them. CDR1 and CDR2 (germline): MNHEY, SVGAGI. The CDR3 DNA sequence: TGTGCCAGCAGCCATGCACGGGAAAAACTGTTTTTT. Translating it yields CASSHAREKLFF.

The chain has TRBV27 and TRBJ2-2; perhaps TRBD2 as D (7 bases). Trimming left V 0 bases short and J 4 bases short, with 15 bases between. CDR1 and CDR2 (germline): MNHEY, SMNVEV (reference sequence). The CDR3 length is 17 residues. CDR3 coding DNA: TGTGCCAGCAGTTTATCGCCGGGGGCGGGGGCCACCGGGGAGCTGTTTTTT. Amino acid sequence: CASSLSPGAGATGELFF.

This chain joins TRBV5-1 and TRBJ1-2, with D perhaps TRBD1 (5 bases). This CDR3 region has 14 residues. Germline assignment: CDR1 SGHRS and CDR2 YFSETQ. The V end lost 0 bases, the J end lost 6 bases, and 12 bases lay between the germline ends. The CDR3 region has the DNA TGCGCCAGCAGCTTGGAAGGGGCACTGAATGGCTACACCTTC. It specifies CASSLEGALNGYTF.

This clone appeared a single time. The rearrangement links TRBV28 to TRBJ1-2, with D unclear. CDR1 is MDHEN and CDR2 is SYDVKM in the germline V gene. Trimming stripped 2 bases from V and 2 bases from J, with 12 bases between. The CDR3 covers 15 residues. CDR3 region: CASSLGGSVNYGYTF. The CDR3 coding sequence is TGTGCCAGCAGTTTAGGAGGCAGTGTCAACTATGGCTACACCTTC.

This chain links TRBV9 with TRBJ1-2; D unresolved. This CDR3 spans 15 amino acids. V was clipped by 0 bases and J by 4 bases, with 13 bases between them. Germline loops: CDR1 SGDLS, CDR2 YYNGEE. The CDR3 sequence is CASSVGSEEAYGYTF. DNA for the CDR3: TGTGCCAGCAGCGTAGGAAGCGAAGAGGCCTATGGCTACACCTTC.

The table lists this clone with a count of one. J is TRBJ2-1 and V is TRBV9; 7 bases agree with TRBD2. This CDR3 region has 14 residues. J gave up 9 bases and V 7 bases, and 13 bases lay outside the gene matches. The germline gives CDR1 SGDLS, CDR2 YYNGEE. The CDR3 DNA sequence: TGTGCCAGCGGACTACCCGGGCGGGGGAGTGAGCAGTTCTTC. It encodes CASGLPGRGSEQFF.

The J gene is TRBJ2-1, the V gene TRBV6-6; no clear D. The germline V and J ends were trimmed by 0 bases and 9 bases, with 12 bases remaining between them. The CDR3 is made up of 14 amino acids. Germline-derived CDR1 and CDR2 are MNHNY and SVGAGI (reference sequence). CDR3 bases: TGTGCCAGCAGTTACTCAACCCAGGTTGGTGAGCAGTTCTTC. Translation gives CASSYSTQVGEQFF.

This chain links TRBV5-5 with TRBJ1-2; no clear D. The CDR3 totals 16 residues. Germline assignment: CDR1 SGHKS and CDR2 YYEKEE (reference sequence). V was trimmed by 0 bases and J by 0 bases, leaving 12 bases between them. The CDR3, as DNA: TGTGCCAGCAGCTTGGAGGCATCGACTTCTAACTATGGCTACACCTTC. It encodes CASSLEASTSNYGYTF.

The V gene is TRBV18, the J gene TRBJ2-7; 11 bases are a match to TRBD1. Germline V CDR1 and CDR2: KGHSH, LQKENI. The CDR3 loop spans 13 amino acids. The V gene end was trimmed by 4 bases and the J gene end by 12 bases; junction bases not matched to a gene: 8. This chain's CDR3 is CASSLGTGGFLYF. The CDR3 bases are TGTGCCAGCTCACTAGGGACAGGGGGTTTTCTGTACTTC.